Sequencing of this TCR beta chain was carried out in a study of cytomegalovirus exposure and HLA in healthy donors. A word on this clone: The antigen remains undetermined.

Study outcomes and limitations: Researchers counted 150 to 200 TCR beta chains as cytomegalovirus-associated.

Germline CDR1 and CDR2: MNHNS and SASEGT. This CDR3 region has 16 residues. Unmatched junction bases numbered 9, after V lost 0 bases and J lost 6 bases. 13 Jbeta primers and 60 Vbeta primers were used for the PCR. The assay was immunoSEQ multiplex PCR, and TCRdb's table has in-frame clones only and misses some. Of 150,000 to 200,000 clones detected, approximately 80% appear once; the ten largest clones hold approximately 2.4%. Sequenced: PBMCs. The chain uses TRBV6-1 and TRBJ1-1; TRBD1 matches 8 bases. The sequence derives from a woman aged 40 to 49 in good health and CMV-seropositive. CDR3 amino acids: CASSEAVAGGFPEAFF. CDR3 DNA sequence: TGTGCCAGCAGTGAAGCTGTGGCAGGGGGCTTCCCTGAAGCTTTCTTT.